The clone carrying this T cell receptor beta chain was seen at least ten times. Its antigen remains unknown. This sample is drawn from a study of molecular identifiers for immune sequencing clone quantification. Study observations and caveats: The study reportedly detected spiked Jurkat TCR RNA from one cell among approximately 1 million naive cells.

Making the bulk TCR libraries relied on previously described methods and listed TCR primers. A single record per CDR3 protein comes from TCRdb applying MiXCR to the PCR reads. Here the sample spans under 650,000 distinct CDR3 sequences, roughly 21% being singletons. The CDR3 runs to 15 residues. CDR1 and CDR2 (germline): SEHNR, FQNEAQ (reference sequence). The trim removed 4 bases at V and 3 bases at J, leaving 3 bases unmatched. Material: naive CD8+ T cells from blood, with Jurkat cell RNA spiked in. As for subset: FACS-sorted CD8+CD4-CCR7+CD45RA+ naive T cells. The chain couples TRBV7-9 to TRBJ2-3, with TRBD1 matching 11 bases. The receptor comes from a human donor in good health. Some libraries in this study had Jurkat cell RNA spiked in. This CDR3 reads CASSSGQGATDTQYF. CDR3 DNA sequence: TGTGCCAGCAGCTCCGGACAGGGGGCAACAGATACGCAGTATTTT.